One and the same sample provided the 7 T cell receptor beta chains below, sequenced in a study of T cell repertoires in cytomegalovirus infection. TCRdb used MiXCR to reprocess the reads, holding one entry per CDR3 protein. The data show about 180,000 distinct CDR3 sequences, approximately 15% seen once. Source material: PBMCs. The receptors were sampled from a human donor in good health (CMV status not recorded). Some clones in this sample may be carry-over from other donors' samples.

This clonotype was detected ten times or more. The chain carries TRBV7-6 and TRBJ2-3; 7 bases are a match to TRBD1. Germline loops: CDR1 SGHVS, CDR2 FNYEAQ. The CDR3 runs to 12 residues. V lost 5 bases, J lost 11 bases, and 7 bases stayed unmatched. CDR3 nucleotides: TGTGCCAGCAGCGCCCGACAGGGAGTGCAGTATTTT. Translating gives CASSARQGVQYF. The variable domain in full, with the rest retrieved from reference TRBV7-6 and TRBJ2-3, is GAGVSQSPRYKVTKRGQDVALRCDPISGHVSLYWYRQALGQGPEFLTYFNYEAQQDKSGLPNDRFSAERPEGSISTLTIQRTEQRDSAMYRCASSARQGVQYFGPGTRLTVL.

This clonotype appeared a few times. V usage is TRBV5-6 and J usage is TRBJ1-1, with D unclear. CDR1 is SGHDT, CDR2 YYEEEE, per germline. V lost 4 bases and J lost 4, with 20 bases in between. The length of the CDR3 is 16 residues. CDR3 nucleotide sequence: TGTGCCAGCAGCCCGGACGGCCCAGGAGGTGGCACTGAAGCTTTCTTT. Its translation: CASSPDGPGGGTEAFF.

This clonotype occurred many times. The chain uses TRBV7-2 and TRBJ1-1; D is possibly TRBD1 (6 bases). Germline CDR1 is SGHTA and CDR2 is FQGNSA. This CDR3 is built from 18 residues. The V end was cut by 5 bases, the J end by 1 base, with 23 bases between. DNA of the CDR3: TGTGCCAGCAGCCCTTCCCTGGGGGTAGGGACAAGGAACACTGAAGCTTTCTTT. It codes for CASSPSLGVGTRNTEAFF. Full variable domain (rest looked up from reference TRBV7-2 and TRBJ1-1): GAGVSQSPSNKVTEKGKDVELRCDPISGHTALYWYRQSLGQGLEFLIYFQGNSAPDKSGLPSDRFSAERTGGSVSTLTIQRTQQEDSAVYLCASSPSLGVGTRNTEAFFGQGTRLTVV.

The CDR3 loop is CASSLGQAPTDTQYF. The CDR3 bases are TGTGCCAGCAGCTTGGGGCAGGCCCCCACAGATACGCAGTATTTT. The V call is TRBV5-4, the J call TRBJ2-3, with unresolved D. Trimming removed 0 bases from V and 2 bases from J, with 10 bases in between. The CDR3 sequence is 15 residues long. Germline lookup yields CDR1 SGHNT and CDR2 YYREEE (reference sequence).

This clonotype was counted between two and nine times. This chain uses TRBV12-3 or TRBV12-4 with TRBJ2-3; no definite D call. Trimming stripped 3 bases from V and 0 bases from J, with 13 bases between. The CDR3 loop spans 16 amino acids. The CDR3 region has the DNA TGTGCCAGCAGTTTGCAAAGGATAACTAGCACAGATACGCAGTATTTT. Translated, it gives CASSLQRITSTDTQYF.

This clonotype came up many times. CDR3 residues: CASGPSGSPETQYF. The CDR3 region has the DNA TGTGCCAGCGGTCCTAGCGGGAGCCCAGAGACCCAGTACTTC. This rearrangement joins TRBV14 to TRBJ2-5; TRBD2 aligns across 10 bases. J was trimmed by 4 bases and V by 8 bases; bases with no gene match: 7. CDR1 and CDR2 (germline): SGHDN, FVKESK. CDR3 length: 14 amino acids.

This clonotype occurred a few times. The chain joins TRBV28 to TRBJ1-1; D remains unclear. Trimming left V 2 bases short and J 3 bases short, with 4 bases between. The CDR3 runs 12 residues. CDR1 MDHEN and CDR2 SYDVKM come from the germline V gene. DNA for the CDR3: TGTGCCAGCAGTTTACCCGACACTGAAGCTTTCTTT. Residues: CASSLPDTEAFF.